Sequencing of this T cell receptor beta chain was carried out in a study of PD-1 blockade in classical Hodgkin lymphoma (dated by TCRdb to about 2020). Regarding the research as a whole: Nivolumab dosing was 3 mg/kg intravenously every 2 weeks, continuing until either disease progression or unacceptable toxicity. The study used TCR beta sequencing and CyTOF to define a peripheral blood immune signature of response to PD-1 blockade in classical Hodgkin lymphoma. General conclusions and limits of the study: Lower diversity was observed in patients in whom nivolumab was started less than 1 year after ASCT, and these patients were excluded from later analyses so that confounding by immune reconstitution would be avoided. The study was restricted to a single clinical trial cohort, and the causes of repertoire differences, possibly disease activity or prior therapy, were left undefined. Trial patients with a complete response had baseline diversity similar to that of newly diagnosed patients, while partial responders and progressors had significantly lower diversity. CD4+ but not CD8+ TCR diversity rose significantly by C4D1 (p=0.0027 vs p=0.16), most apparent in complete responders (p=0.02). Baseline TCR diversity was reported to be lower in newly diagnosed patients than in healthy donors, and even lower in relapsed/refractory patients.

CDR1 KGHSH and CDR2 LQKENI are derived from the germline V gene. The germline V and J ends show losses of 0 bases and 2 bases respectively, and no gene match explains 10 bases of the junction. Counted from cysteine to phenylalanine, this CDR3 has 18 amino acids. Only CDR3 DNA is held: 54 bases, read in frame from base 1. The Qiagen DNeasy kit was used to extract genomic DNA from unsorted PBMCs and from the negatively selected CD4+ and CD8+ fractions. Amplification of TCR beta CDR3 regions was done by immunoSEQ multiplex PCR with primers that anneal to V and J segments. A synthetic immune receptor repertoire was used to minimize amplification bias, and any remaining bias was removed computationally after sequencing. Under the source paper's analysis protocol: Custom Python scripts were used to quantify repertoire diversity as the Shannon entropy index. Unsorted, CD4+ and CD8+ repertoires were analyzed separately, except for combined analyses in which CD4+ and CD8+ sequences were merged in silico. Clonal expansion was defined as at least a 2-fold frequency increase after treatment relative to C1D1, with a pseudocount of 0.5 for undetected baseline clones. Clones with 0 or 1 copy at C1D1 were classified as singleton clones, and clones with 2 or more copies were classified as non-singleton clones. Clones expanded in unsorted samples were labelled as CD4+, CD8+ or unknown by matching protein sequences in sorted samples from the same patient. Diversity changes from C1D1 to C4D1 were tested in paired samples using Wilcoxon tests. What TCRdb holds here is the immuneACCESS table cut down to in-frame rearrangements. Part of the clones is not present; checked against another copy, under half of the missing clones reflect an unresolved V gene, and the others are unexplained. V and J calls and clone size are given by that table; D and trimming were obtained from the DNA. The sample includes approximately 25,000 clones, with about 83% observed a single time. The ten largest clones add up to around 2.3% of the sample.

The sample's time point label, decoded: cycle 1 day 1 (C1D1), immediately before nivolumab initiation. All trial patients had relapsed after autologous stem cell transplantation, with cohorts A, B and C differing in prior brentuximab vedotin exposure. Magnetic negative selection with a Miltenyi CD4+ T cell isolation kit was used to purify CD4+ T cells from thawed PBMCs. The trial cohort was composed of about 58 patients with relapsed/refractory classical Hodgkin lymphoma, for whom complete response, partial response or progressive disease was recorded as best overall response. In the multi-cohort phase II CheckMate 205 trial, trial patients received single-agent nivolumab. Best overall response was determined by an independent review committee according to the 2007 International Working Group response criteria. Trial PBMCs were obtained immediately prior to nivolumab initiation (C1D1) and on therapy at cycle 2 day 1 and cycle 4 day 1. Peripheral blood was collected in 8 mL Vacutainer Cell Preparation Tubes, from which PBMCs were isolated by centrifugation and then cryopreserved. Purified CD4+ and CD8+ fractions were prepared only for cases with an additional available PBMC sample. Magnetically labelled cells were removed on LS columns in a quadroMACS separator, and the flow-through was retained as the purified fraction.

Regarding this clone: What antigen it recognizes has not been identified. No quality values exist for individual bases; no much larger clone is one base distant.

The starting material was CD4+ T cells from blood, obtained at baseline. The chain is encoded by TRBV18 joined to TRBJ2-3; 8 junctional bases match TRBD2. This TCR was recovered from a human donor with classical Hodgkin lymphoma. This receptor has the CDR3 CASSPPQGKRGFTDTQYF. The nucleotides are TGTGCCAGCTCACCACCTCAGGGGAAGCGGGGGTTCACAGATACGCAGTATTTT.